This T cell receptor (beta chain) is from a study of T cells in Graves' hyperthyroidism and ophthalmopathy. Overall study findings and caveats: Among clonotypes expanded in thyroid above 0.001, most were also found in blood.

TCR beta CDR3 sequences were amplified from RNA transcripts. The TCR CDR3 was amplified in a first-round RT-PCR using the HTBI primer set. A single record per CDR3 protein comes from TCRdb applying MiXCR to the multiplex PCR reads. The repertoire holds 550,000 to 600,000 distinct CDR3 sequences, with around 17% as singletons. Comment on this clonotype: Its antigen is unidentified.

The germline V gene has CDR1 MGHRA and CDR2 YSYEKL. The CDR3 covers 15 residues. V was pared by 4 bases and J by 0 bases, with 10 bases between. The receptor was isolated from a woman younger than 30 with Graves' hyperthyroidism. The V call is TRBV4-1, the J call TRBJ1-3; D not certain. The source material was blood. In DNA, the CDR3 is TGCGCCAGCAGCCTTCGGGAACTCTCTGGAAACACCATATATTTT. Its translation is CASSLRELSGNTIYF.